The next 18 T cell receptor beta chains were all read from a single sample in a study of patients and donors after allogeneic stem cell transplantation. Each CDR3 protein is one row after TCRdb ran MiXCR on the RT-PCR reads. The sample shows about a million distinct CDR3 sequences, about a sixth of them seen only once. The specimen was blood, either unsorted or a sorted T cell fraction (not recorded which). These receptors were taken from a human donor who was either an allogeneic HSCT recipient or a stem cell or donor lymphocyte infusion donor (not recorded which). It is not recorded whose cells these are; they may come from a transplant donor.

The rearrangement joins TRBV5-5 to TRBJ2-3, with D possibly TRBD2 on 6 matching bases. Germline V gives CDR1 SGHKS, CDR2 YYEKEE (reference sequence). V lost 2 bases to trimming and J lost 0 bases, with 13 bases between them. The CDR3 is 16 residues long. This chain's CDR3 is CASSFGGLKSTDTQYF. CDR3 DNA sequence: TGTGCCAGCAGCTTTGGAGGACTAAAAAGCACAGATACGCAGTATTTT.

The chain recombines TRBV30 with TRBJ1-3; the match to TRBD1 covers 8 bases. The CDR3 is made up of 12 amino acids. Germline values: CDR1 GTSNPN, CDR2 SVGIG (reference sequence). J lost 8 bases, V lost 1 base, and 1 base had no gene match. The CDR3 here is CAWSAGGYTIYF. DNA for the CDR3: TGTGCCTGGAGTGCAGGGGGCTACACCATATATTTT.

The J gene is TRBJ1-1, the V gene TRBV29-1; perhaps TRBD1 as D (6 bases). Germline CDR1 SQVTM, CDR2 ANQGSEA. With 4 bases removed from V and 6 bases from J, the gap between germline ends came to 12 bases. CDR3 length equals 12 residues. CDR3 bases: TGCAGCGTTGGTCGGGGGGCATCTGAAGCTTTCTTT. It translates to CSVGRGASEAFF.

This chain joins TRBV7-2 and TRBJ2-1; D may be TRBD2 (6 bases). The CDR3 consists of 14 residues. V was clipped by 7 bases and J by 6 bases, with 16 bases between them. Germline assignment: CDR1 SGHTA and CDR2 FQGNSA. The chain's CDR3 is CASTVGGSSNEQFF. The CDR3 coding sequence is TGTGCCAGCACCGTCGGGGGATCGTCCAATGAGCAGTTCTTC.

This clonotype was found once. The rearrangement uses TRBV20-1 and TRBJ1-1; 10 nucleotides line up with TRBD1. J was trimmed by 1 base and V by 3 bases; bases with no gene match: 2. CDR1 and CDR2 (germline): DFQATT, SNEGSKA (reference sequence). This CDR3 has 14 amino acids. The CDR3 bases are TGCAGTGCTAGGGGGGACAGGGGGAACACTGAAGCTTTCTTT. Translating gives CSARGDRGNTEAFF.

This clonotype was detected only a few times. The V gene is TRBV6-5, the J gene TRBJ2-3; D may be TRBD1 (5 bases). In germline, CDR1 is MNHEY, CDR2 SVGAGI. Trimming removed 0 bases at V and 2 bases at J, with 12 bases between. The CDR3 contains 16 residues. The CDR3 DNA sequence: TGTGCCAGCAGTTACTCTCGACAGCGAACCACAGATACGCAGTATTTT. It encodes CASSYSRQRTTDTQYF.

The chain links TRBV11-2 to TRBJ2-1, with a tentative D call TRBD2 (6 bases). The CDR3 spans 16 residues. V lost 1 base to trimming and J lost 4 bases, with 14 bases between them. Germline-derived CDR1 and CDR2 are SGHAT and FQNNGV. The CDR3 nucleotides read TGTGCCAGCAGCTTAGTGGGGGGTGCCCCTTACAATGAGCAGTTCTTC. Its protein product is CASSLVGGAPYNEQFF.

The DNA for the CDR3 is TGTGCCACCAGTGATCCCTCGGGACTAGCGGGGGTCAATGAGCAGTTCTTC. This sequence encodes CATSDPSGLAGVNEQFF. The chain links TRBV24-1 to TRBJ2-1; 14 positions agree with TRBD2. V lost 3 bases to trimming and J lost 6 bases; unmatched junction nucleotides: 6. This CDR3 has 17 amino acids. Germline V gene sequence: CDR1 KGHDR, CDR2 SFDVKD.

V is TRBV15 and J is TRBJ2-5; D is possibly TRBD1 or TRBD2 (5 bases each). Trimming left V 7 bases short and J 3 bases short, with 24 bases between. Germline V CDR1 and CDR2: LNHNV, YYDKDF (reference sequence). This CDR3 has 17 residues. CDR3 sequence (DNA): TGTGCCACCAAAGGAGTCGCAATGGGGGACGGTAAAGAGACCCAGTACTTC. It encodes CATKGVAMGDGKETQYF.

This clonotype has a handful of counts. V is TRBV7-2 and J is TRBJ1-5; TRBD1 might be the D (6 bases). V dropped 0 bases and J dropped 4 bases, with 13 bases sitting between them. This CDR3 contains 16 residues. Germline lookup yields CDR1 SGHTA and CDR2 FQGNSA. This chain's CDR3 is CASSLAGAGLNQPQHF. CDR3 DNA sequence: TGTGCCAGCAGCTTAGCGGGGGCAGGGTTAAATCAGCCCCAGCATTTT.

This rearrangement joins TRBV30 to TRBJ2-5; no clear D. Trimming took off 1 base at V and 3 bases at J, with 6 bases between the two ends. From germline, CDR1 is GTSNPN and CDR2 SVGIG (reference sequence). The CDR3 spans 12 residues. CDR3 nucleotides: TGTGCCTGGAGTGAACATAAAGAGACCCAGTACTTC. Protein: CAWSEHKETQYF.

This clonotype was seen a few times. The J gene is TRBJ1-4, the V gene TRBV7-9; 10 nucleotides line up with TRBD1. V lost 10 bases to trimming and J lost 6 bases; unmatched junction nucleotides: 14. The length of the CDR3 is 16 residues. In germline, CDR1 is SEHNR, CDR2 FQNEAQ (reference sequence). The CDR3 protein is CATKGTGDMGDEKLFF. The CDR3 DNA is TGTGCCACCAAGGGGACAGGGGACATGGGTGATGAAAAACTGTTTTTT.

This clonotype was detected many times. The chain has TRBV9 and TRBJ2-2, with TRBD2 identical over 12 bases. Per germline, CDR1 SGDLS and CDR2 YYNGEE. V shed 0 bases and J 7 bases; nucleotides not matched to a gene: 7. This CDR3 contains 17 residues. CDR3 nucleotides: TGTGCCAGCAGCGTAGCTCTAGCGGGAGGGCTTGACGGGGAGCTGTTTTTT. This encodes CASSVALAGGLDGELFF.

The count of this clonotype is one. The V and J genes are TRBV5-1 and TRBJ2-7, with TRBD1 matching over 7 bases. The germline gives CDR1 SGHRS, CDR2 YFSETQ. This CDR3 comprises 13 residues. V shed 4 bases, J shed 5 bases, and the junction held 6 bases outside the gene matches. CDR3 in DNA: TGCGCCAGCAGCCCACAGGGGATCGACGAGCAGTACTTC. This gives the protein CASSPQGIDEQYF.

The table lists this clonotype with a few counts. DNA of the CDR3: TGTGCCAGTAGTATGGGGACGGCTATGAACACTGAAGCTTTCTTT. Its protein is CASSMGTAMNTEAFF. This chain links TRBV19 with TRBJ1-1; tentative D call: TRBD1 (5 bases). Germline CDR1 reads LNHDA; CDR2 reads SQIVND (reference sequence). The CDR3 is 15 residues long. V gave up 3 bases and J gave up 0 bases, with 11 bases separating them.

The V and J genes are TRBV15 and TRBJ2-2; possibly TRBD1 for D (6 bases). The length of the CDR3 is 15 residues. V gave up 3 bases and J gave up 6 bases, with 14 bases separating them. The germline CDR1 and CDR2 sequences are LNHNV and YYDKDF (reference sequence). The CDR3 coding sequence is TGTGCCACCAGCAGTACCGGGACAAAGGCCGGGGAGCTGTTTTTT. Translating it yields CATSSTGTKAGELFF.

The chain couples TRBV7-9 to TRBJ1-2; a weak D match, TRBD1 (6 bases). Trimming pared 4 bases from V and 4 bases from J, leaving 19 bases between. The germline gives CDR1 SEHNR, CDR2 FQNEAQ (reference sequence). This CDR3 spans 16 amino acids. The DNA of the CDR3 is TGTGCCAGCAGCTACAGGGTCGGAGGAAGAAGCTATGGCTACACCTTC. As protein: CASSYRVGGRSYGYTF.

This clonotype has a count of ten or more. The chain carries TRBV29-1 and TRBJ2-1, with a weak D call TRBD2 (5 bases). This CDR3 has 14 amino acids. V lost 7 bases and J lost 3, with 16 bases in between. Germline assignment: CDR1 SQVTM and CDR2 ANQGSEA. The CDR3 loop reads CSGGARESYNEQFF. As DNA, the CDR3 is TGCAGCGGGGGTGCTAGGGAGAGCTACAATGAGCAGTTCTTC.